This TCR beta chain was profiled in a study of human T cells and chemical hapten exposure. This CDR3 has 12 residues. Germline CDR1 and CDR2: KGHDR and SFDVKD. V lost 3 bases, J lost 2 bases, and 1 base lay in between. This clonotype was detected a few times. Per the study methods: A typical sample had around 90,000 TCRs, with roughly 23,224 to 690,600 overall. TCRdb itself ran the RACE reads through MiXCR, one entry per CDR3 protein. The V and J calls, along with clone size, are taken from TCRdb and not from the paper's own processing. The sample comprises 65,000 to 95,000 distinct CDR3 sequences, approximately 8.1% of which are singletons, and 1.5% to 2% rests with the top ten. Time point given: healthy volunteer bleed at 6 weeks. Researchers extracted total RNA from unfractionated whole blood.

This TCR derives from a female donor in good health. Some clones in this sample may be carry-over from other donors' samples. V gene TRBV24-1 combines with J gene TRBJ1-3; D is uncertain. Sequencing was performed on whole blood. The CDR3: CATSDPGNTIYF. The CDR3 coding sequence is TGTGCCACCAGTGATCCTGGAAACACCATATATTTT.